Below are 12 T cell receptor beta chains sequenced from a single sample in a study of blood T cell repertoires in COVID-19. Assay: immunoSEQ multiplex PCR; the TCRdb copy retains only in-frame clones and omits some. This sample has under 450,000 clones, with about 80% found just once. Sequenced sample: peripheral blood. The receptors shown here come from a human donor with acute or convalescent COVID-19. The donor label of this sample is uncertain.

The V call is TRBV6-5, the J call TRBJ1-1; 8 bases match TRBD1. This CDR3 is 14 amino acids long. The trim removed 0 bases at V and 4 bases at J, leaving 1 base unmatched. Germline CDR1 reads MNHEY; CDR2 reads SVGAGI. The CDR3 DNA reads as TGTGCCAGCAGTTACTCGACAGGGGCCACTGAAGCTTTCTTT. It specifies CASSYSTGATEAFF.

The chain employs TRBV9 and TRBJ1-3, with D unresolved. V dropped 0 bases and J dropped 0 bases, with 10 bases sitting between them. The germline V gene encodes CDR1 SGDLS and CDR2 YYNGEE. The CDR3 sequence is 16 residues long. CDR3 bases: TGTGCCAGCAGCGTAGGGCAGTCCCGCTCTGGAAACACCATATATTTT. Residues: CASSVGQSRSGNTIYF. The complete variable domain, with remaining parts taken from reference TRBV9 and TRBJ1-3, reads DSGVTQTPKHLITATGQRVTLRCSPRSGDLSVYWYQQSLDQGLQFLIQYYNGEERAKGNILERFSAQQFPDLHSELNLSSLELGDSALYFCASSVGQSRSGNTIYFGEGSWLTVV.

The chain has TRBV5-1 and TRBJ2-1; D possibly corresponds to TRBD2 (6 bases). Germline-derived CDR1 and CDR2 are SGHRS and YFSETQ. The V end was cut by 2 bases, the J end by 0 bases, with 12 bases between. The CDR3 is made up of 16 amino acids. This CDR3 reads CASSFGFGGSYNEQFF. The CDR3, as DNA: TGCGCCAGCAGCTTCGGCTTCGGGGGCTCCTACAATGAGCAGTTCTTC.

The CDR3 here is CASSNGAGYSNTEAFF. The CDR3 DNA reads TGCGCCAGCAGTAATGGAGCGGGGTATTCGAACACTGAAGCTTTCTTT. The chain employs TRBV5-1 and TRBJ1-1; D remains ambiguous. The CDR3 loop spans 16 amino acids. Trimming stripped 5 bases from V and 1 base from J, with 18 bases between. From germline, CDR1 is SGHRS and CDR2 YFSETQ.

The chain recombines TRBV28 with TRBJ1-1, with TRBD1 as a possible D gene (5 bases). The length of the CDR3 is 15 residues. Germline lookup yields CDR1 MDHEN and CDR2 SYDVKM. V was pared by 5 bases and J by 3 bases, with 16 bases between. The CDR3 DNA follows: TGTGCCAGCAGTCCCCTCCGCGACAGAGACACTGAAGCTTTCTTT. Amino acids: CASSPLRDRDTEAFF.

The rearrangement joins TRBV30 to TRBJ2-2; 7 bases line up with TRBD1. Germline values: CDR1 GTSNPN, CDR2 SVGIG (reference sequence). V lost 4 bases and J lost 1; bases outside the gene matches: 6. The CDR3 totals 15 residues. DNA of the CDR3: TGTGCCTGGAAAGTGGGACAGTTGAACACCGGGGAGCTGTTTTTT. Amino acids: CAWKVGQLNTGELFF.

A single count supports this clone. This chain links TRBV6-6 with TRBJ1-5, with TRBD1 as a possible D gene (5 bases). The CDR3 consists of 14 residues. Germline CDR1 is MNHNY and CDR2 is SVGAGI (reference sequence). V was pared by 2 bases and J by 6 bases, with 11 bases between. The CDR3 DNA follows: TGTGCCAGCAGTTACCGGCAGGGATTTCAGCCCCAGCATTTT. Amino acid sequence: CASSYRQGFQPQHF.

A remark on this clone: The sample holds other DNA sequences that translate to the same CDR3. The gene calls are TRBV18 and TRBJ2-2; D remains unclear. Trimming took off 2 bases at V and 2 bases at J, with 9 bases between the two ends. The CDR3 consists of 15 residues. Germline CDR1 reads KGHSH; CDR2 reads LQKENI. The CDR3, as DNA: TGTGCCAGCTCACCAGGGCAAGTTAACACCGGGGAGCTGTTTTTT. This sequence encodes CASSPGQVNTGELFF.

V is TRBV27 and J is TRBJ1-2; TRBD1 agrees at 7 bases. After removal of 5 bases from V and 9 bases from J, the junction contained 15 bases not matched to a gene. CDR1 and CDR2 (germline): MNHEY, SMNVEV (reference sequence). CDR3 size: 15 residues. CDR3 region: CASSPTSTGSDRYTF. DNA for the CDR3: TGTGCCAGCAGTCCCACCTCGACAGGGAGTGATCGCTACACCTTC.

The chain combines TRBV6-5 with TRBJ1-2, with TRBD1 as a possible D gene (5 bases). Germline CDR1 reads MNHEY; CDR2 reads SVGAGI. Trimming removed 5 bases from V and 0 bases from J, with 10 bases in between. The CDR3 is 14 amino acids. The CDR3 reads CASSPRGANYGYTF. The CDR3 DNA sequence: TGTGCCAGCAGTCCCCGGGGGGCTAACTATGGCTACACCTTC.

V and J are TRBV28 and TRBJ2-7; 7 bases are a match to TRBD2. There are 15 residues in the CDR3. Trimming removed 4 bases from V and 0 bases from J; junction bases left unmatched: 6. Germline V lookup: CDR1 MDHEN, CDR2 SYDVKM. The CDR3 DNA is TGTGCCAGCAGTTCCGGGGGGTTAAGCTCCTACGAGCAGTACTTC. Translated, it gives CASSSGGLSSYEQYF.

This clone qualifies as medium-sized. The chain joins TRBV5-5 to TRBJ2-7; tentatively, D is TRBD2 (6 bases). The germline V gene encodes CDR1 SGHKS and CDR2 YYEKEE (reference sequence). The germline V and J ends were trimmed by 0 bases and 4 bases, with 23 bases remaining between them. The CDR3 sequence is 18 residues long. The CDR3 bases are TGTGCCAGCAGCTTGGCCGGGGGTCGGGCAGGGTTGAATTACGAGCAGTACTTC. This translates into CASSLAGGRAGLNYEQYF.